What follows are 24 T cell receptor beta chains derived from one specimen sequenced in a study of T cell changes during pregnancy in multiple sclerosis. The protocol was immunoSEQ multiplex PCR, while the TCRdb copy is restricted to in-frame clones and leaves out a portion. Among about 83,000 clones listed, about 91% were seen once. Sequenced here: PBMCs, sampled in the first trimester of pregnancy. Receptors were obtained from a female donor in good health, serving as a control in a pregnancy study. Some clones in this sample may be carry-over from other donors' samples.

CDR3 in DNA: TGCGCCAGCAGCCGCCCCGGGACTAGGGTTTTGTATTTT. Translating gives CASSRPGTRVLYF. V and J are TRBV4-3 and TRBJ2-3; TRBD2 matches at 8 bases. The ends lost 4 bases at V and 14 bases at J; junction bases unmatched: 11. The CDR3 is 13 amino acids. Germline CDR1 is LGHNA and CDR2 is YSLEER.

The V and J genes are TRBV27 and TRBJ1-4; TRBD1 matches 8 bases. The CDR3 is 17 amino acids. V shed 8 bases and J 0 bases; nucleotides not matched to a gene: 11. The germline CDR1 and CDR2 sequences are MNHEY and SMNVEV (reference sequence). CDR3 bases: TGTGCCAGCCGCTTCGGACAGGGTGGGACAACTAATGAAAAACTGTTTTTT. Translated: CASRFGQGGTTNEKLFF.

This clone was observed a few times. This chain links TRBV10-3 with TRBJ2-3; tentatively, D is TRBD2 (5 bases). The CDR3 runs to 13 residues. The germline CDR1 and CDR2 sequences are ENHRY and SYGVKD. Trimming removed 8 bases from V and 3 bases from J, with 12 bases in between. CDR3 residues: CAIGAESTDTQYF. CDR3 nucleotides: TGTGCCATCGGAGCGGAGTCGACAGATACGCAGTATTTT.

This chain connects TRBV6-6 to TRBJ1-2; 7 positions agree with TRBD1. There are 13 residues in the CDR3. Germline lookup yields CDR1 MNHNY and CDR2 SVGAGI (reference sequence). With 6 bases clipped from V and 2 bases from J, the junction kept 3 bases outside the gene matches. The CDR3 nucleotides are TGTGCCAGCAGCGTGGGACAGAACTATGGCTACACCTTC. Its translation: CASSVGQNYGYTF.

The V gene is TRBV4-2, the J gene TRBJ2-3; 10 bases match TRBD2. CDR3 size: 16 residues. V shed 4 bases and J 4 bases; nucleotides not matched to a gene: 8. CDR1 and CDR2 (germline): LGHNA, YNFKEQ. CDR3 bases: TGTGCCAGCAGCCCTCCTAAGGGGACTAGCGCAGATACGCAGTATTTT. Its protein is CASSPPKGTSADTQYF.

This clone was seen once. The gene calls are TRBV5-4 and TRBJ2-7; 7 bases are a match to TRBD1. Trimming took 2 bases from V and 6 from J; bases not matched to a gene: 5. The CDR3 has 13 amino acids. Germline V gene lookup returns CDR1 SGHNT and CDR2 YYREEE (reference sequence). The CDR3 bases are TGTGCCAGCAGCTTCGACAGGGTCGGCGAGCAGTACTTC. It specifies CASSFDRVGEQYF.

The rearrangement uses TRBV5-4 and TRBJ2-1; 12 bases fit TRBD2. CDR1 and CDR2 from the germline V gene are SGHNT and YYREEE (reference sequence). This CDR3 is 17 amino acids long. The ends lost 4 bases at V and 5 bases at J; junction bases unmatched: 10. CDR3 residues: CASSPGKTSGGDNEQFF. As DNA, the CDR3 is TGTGCCAGCAGCCCGGGCAAGACTAGCGGGGGTGACAATGAGCAGTTCTTC.

The J gene is TRBJ2-3, the V gene TRBV10-3; 11 bases are a match to TRBD2. CDR3 length equals 14 residues. V was clipped by 9 bases and J by 5 bases; unmatched bases: 7. Germline lookup yields CDR1 ENHRY and CDR2 SYGVKD. CDR3 in amino acids: CAISLAGERDTQYF. CDR3 bases: TGTGCCATATCACTAGCGGGAGAAAGAGATACGCAGTATTTT.

The chain is built from TRBV27 and TRBJ1-3; D ambiguous. The germline V gene encodes CDR1 MNHEY and CDR2 SMNVEV (reference sequence). The CDR3 runs to 14 residues. Trimming took off 0 bases at V and 6 bases at J, with 9 bases between the two ends. The CDR3 region has the DNA TGTGCCAGCAGTTTATCGGGGAGTCTAAACACCATATATTTT. As protein: CASSLSGSLNTIYF.

The rearrangement links TRBV4-1 to TRBJ2-3; 7 positions agree with TRBD2. With 5 bases clipped from V and 0 bases from J, the junction kept 8 bases outside the gene matches. The CDR3 has 16 amino acids. In germline, CDR1 is MGHRA, CDR2 YSYEKL. CDR3 DNA: TGCGCCAGCAGCGGGGGGGGGAGGCCTAGCACAGATACGCAGTATTTT. Translating it yields CASSGGGRPSTDTQYF.

The chain has TRBV7-9 and TRBJ2-7, with D hard to call. V shed 5 bases and J shed 4 bases, with 15 bases lying between them. Looked up from germline, CDR1 is SEHNR and CDR2 is FQNEAQ (reference sequence). The CDR3 extends over 14 amino acids. CDR3 nucleotide sequence: TGTGCCAGCAGCCCTTTGGGCTTACCTTACGAGCAGTACTTC. It yields the protein CASSPLGLPYEQYF.

The V call is TRBV30, the J call TRBJ2-3, with 7 bases identical to TRBD1. With 2 bases clipped from V and 0 bases from J, the junction kept 11 bases outside the gene matches. Germline values: CDR1 GTSNPN, CDR2 SVGIG (reference sequence). The CDR3 totals 17 residues. The CDR3, as DNA: TGTGCCTGGAGTAGGAGACAGGGCCCTCCTAGCACAGATACGCAGTATTTT. Protein: CAWSRRQGPPSTDTQYF.

In its sample, this clone was seen once. The V call is TRBV19, the J call TRBJ2-3, with 7 bases matching TRBD2. V dropped 3 bases and J dropped 2; count of bases not matched to a gene: 8. The CDR3 length is 16 residues. Germline V gene sequence: CDR1 LNHDA, CDR2 SQIVND (reference sequence). CDR3 sequence reads: CASSIVRDYLTDTQYF. DNA for the CDR3: TGTGCCAGTAGTATCGTTCGGGACTACCTCACAGATACGCAGTATTTT.

The J gene is TRBJ2-7, the V gene TRBV9; D is perhaps TRBD2 (6 bases). The germline gives CDR1 SGDLS, CDR2 YYNGEE. Trimming cost V 3 bases and J 3 bases, with 16 bases left between them. The CDR3 consists of 15 residues. CDR3 protein: CASSAAARGYYEQYF. CDR3 nucleotide sequence: TGTGCCAGCAGCGCCGCCGCGCGGGGCTACTACGAGCAGTACTTC.

A note on this clone: The same CDR3 can be traced to other DNA sequences in this sample. The chain combines TRBV7-9 with TRBJ1-2; D not certain. V was pared by 2 bases and J by 6 bases, with 7 bases between. Per the germline V gene, CDR1 is SEHNR and CDR2 is FQNEAQ (reference sequence). This CDR3 has 12 residues. CDR3 DNA sequence: TGTGCCAGCAGCTTAAGAGGGCATGGCTACACCTTC. It specifies CASSLRGHGYTF.

V and J are TRBV4-3 and TRBJ1-2, with 8 bases that match TRBD1. The CDR3 has 19 amino acids. Germline CDR1 and CDR2: LGHNA and YSLEER. Germline trimming cut 0 bases from V and 5 bases from J; bases unmatched to any gene: 17. The CDR3 sequence: CASSQDFKKRTGPSYGYTF. The CDR3 nucleotides are TGCGCCAGCAGCCAAGATTTCAAAAAGCGGACAGGGCCTTCTTATGGCTACACCTTC.

The chain is built from TRBV18 and TRBJ2-2; 8 bases align to TRBD1. J gave up 0 bases and V 3 bases, and 3 bases lay outside the gene matches. This CDR3 region has 16 residues. Germline CDR1 reads KGHSH; CDR2 reads LQKENI. The CDR3 DNA is TGTGCCAGCTCACCGGGACAGGCCGCGAACACCGGGGAGCTGTTTTTT. It codes for CASSPGQAANTGELFF.

V is TRBV28 and J is TRBJ2-7, with D tentatively TRBD1 (6 bases). Looked up from germline, CDR1 is MDHEN and CDR2 is SYDVKM. V gave up 5 bases and J gave up 4 bases, with 15 bases separating them. This CDR3 is built from 14 residues. The CDR3 sequence: CASSPAQGSYEQYF. The DNA for the CDR3 is TGTGCCAGCAGTCCTGCACAGGGATCTTACGAGCAGTACTTC.

The chain links TRBV7-9 to TRBJ2-3, with TRBD2 matching 14 bases. CDR1 is SEHNR, CDR2 FQNEAQ, per germline (reference sequence). The CDR3 is made up of 17 amino acids. J lost 2 bases, V lost 6 bases, and 7 bases had no gene match. In DNA, the CDR3 is TGTGCCAGCAGGAAAAGACTAGCGGGAGGGCTCACAGATACGCAGTATTTT. It translates to CASRKRLAGGLTDTQYF.

This clone was observed a single time. The rearrangement links TRBV19 to TRBJ1-2, with D possibly TRBD1 on 6 matching bases. V lost 5 bases to trimming and J lost 2 bases, with 9 bases between them. CDR1 LNHDA and CDR2 SQIVND come from the germline V gene (reference sequence). This CDR3 is built from 13 residues. CDR3 DNA sequence: TGTGCCAGTAGTTCCGACAGGAACTATGGCTACACCTTC. This gives the protein CASSSDRNYGYTF.

This clone was counted a single time. The chain carries TRBV27 and TRBJ1-1; TRBD1 might be the D (6 bases). The germline V gene encodes CDR1 MNHEY and CDR2 SMNVEV (reference sequence). Trimming took off 2 bases at V and 5 bases at J, with 18 bases between the two ends. CDR3 length equals 16 residues. CDR3 sequence (DNA): TGTGCCAGCAGTTTAGATTCAGGGGTGGTAGGTACTGAAGCTTTCTTT. Residues: CASSLDSGVVGTEAFF.

V usage is TRBV5-1 and J usage is TRBJ1-3; 7 bases align to TRBD1. Losses at the gene ends were 4 bases for V and 2 bases for J; bases not matched to a gene: 3. Germline V gene data show CDR1 as SGHRS and CDR2 as YFSETQ. CDR3 length: 14 residues. CDR3: CASSAGTAGNTIYF. The CDR3 DNA reads TGCGCCAGCAGCGCCGGGACAGCTGGAAACACCATATATTTT.

CDR3 nucleotide sequence: TGTGCCAGCAGTGAGTTTCAGGGAAACACCGGGGAGCTGTTTTTT. Protein: CASSEFQGNTGELFF. This rearrangement joins TRBV6-1 to TRBJ2-2; maybe TRBD1 (5 bases). V dropped 3 bases and J dropped 2 bases, with 10 bases sitting between them. This CDR3 spans 15 amino acids. Germline V lookup: CDR1 MNHNS, CDR2 SASEGT.

This clone was observed once. The chain is built from TRBV28 and TRBJ2-5; 11 nucleotides align to TRBD1. Trimming removed 11 bases from V and 4 bases from J; junction bases left unmatched: 9. This CDR3 is 14 amino acids long. Germline-derived CDR1 and CDR2 are MDHEN and SYDVKM. The CDR3 spells CAAGKGTGGETQYF. In nucleotides, the CDR3 is TGTGCCGCTGGAAAAGGGACAGGGGGAGAGACCCAGTACTTC.